This T cell receptor beta chain was obtained from a study of blood T cell repertoires in COVID-19. Study-wide context: The United States, Italy and Spain provided the acute and convalescent COVID-19 samples.

The CDR3 has 15 amino acids. V was cut by 0 bases and J by 10 bases, with 16 bases left in between. In germline, CDR1 is MNHEY, CDR2 SVGAGI. The authors' processing: Amplified reference gene primers provided the basis for estimating nucleated cell counts. Clones were read by immunoSEQ multiplex PCR, and TCRdb kept only the in-frame ones, dropping some. V and J calls and clone size follow that table, whereas D and trimming were derived from the DNA. The sample contains approximately 260,000 clones, approximately 89% of which appear only once. This clone was picked up one time. The sequence was obtained from a woman in her thirties or forties who had recovered from COVID-19. V is TRBV6-5 and J is TRBJ1-5; D is unclear. Sequencing was carried out using peripheral blood. CDR3 nucleotide sequence: TGTGCCAGCAGTTACTCGACGGCAGCCGGAGGTCCCCAGCATTTT. It specifies CASSYSTAAGGPQHF.